This T cell receptor beta chain emerged from a study of blood T cell repertoires in COVID-19. Measured with immunoSEQ multiplex PCR; TCRdb has only the in-frame clones, and not every one. The top ten clones hold about 1.6% of a sample with 150,000 to 200,000 clones, about 87% of them seen once. The germline gives CDR1 GTSNPN, CDR2 SVGIG (reference sequence). This CDR3 is built from 13 residues. After removal of 7 bases from V and 0 bases from J, the junction contained 5 bases not matched to a gene. The chain employs TRBV30 and TRBJ1-1, with TRBD1 identical over 7 bases. What was sequenced was peripheral blood. This clonotype was obtained from a woman in her fifties or sixties with acute or convalescent COVID-19. DNA for the CDR3: TGTGCCTCCATGGACAGGATGAACACTGAAGCTTTCTTT. Its protein is CASMDRMNTEAFF.